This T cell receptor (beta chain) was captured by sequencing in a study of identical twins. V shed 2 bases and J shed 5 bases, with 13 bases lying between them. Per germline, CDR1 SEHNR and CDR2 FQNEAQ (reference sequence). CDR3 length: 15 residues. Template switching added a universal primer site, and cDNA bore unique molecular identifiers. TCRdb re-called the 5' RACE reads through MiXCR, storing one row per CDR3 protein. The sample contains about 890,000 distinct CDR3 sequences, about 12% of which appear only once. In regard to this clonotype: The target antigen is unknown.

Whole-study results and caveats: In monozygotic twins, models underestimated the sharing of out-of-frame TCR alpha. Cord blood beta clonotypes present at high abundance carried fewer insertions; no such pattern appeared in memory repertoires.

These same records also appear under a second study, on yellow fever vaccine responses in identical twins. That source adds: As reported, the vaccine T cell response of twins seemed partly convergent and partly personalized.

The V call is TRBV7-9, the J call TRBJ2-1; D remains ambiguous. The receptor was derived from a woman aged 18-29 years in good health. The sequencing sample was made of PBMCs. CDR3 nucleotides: TGTGCCAGCAGCTTAAGTGAAAAGGGTCACAATGAGCAGTTCTTC. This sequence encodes CASSLSEKGHNEQFF.